This T cell receptor (beta chain) was recorded in a study of a mutant IDH1 vaccine in newly diagnosed glioma. Across the whole study: It was radiotherapy, temozolomide, or both that patients received previously, with most receiving both.

The time point denotes: week 35, safety follow-up. It was 300 ug of mutant IDH1 20-mer peptide that made up each vaccine dose, given with topical imiquimod. Patients carried new grade 3 or 4 IDH1-mutant astrocytomas lacking nuclear ATRX. The V end was cut by 3 bases, the J end by 9 bases, with 18 bases between. Germline CDR1 and CDR2: KGHSH and LQKENI. The CDR3 covers 15 residues. The data were produced by immunoSEQ multiplex PCR, yet TCRdb's version contains in-frame clones alone and is incomplete. The data hold around 70,000 clones, with around 87% observed a single time. As concerns this clone: Its specificity is not known.

This TCR was recovered from a man aged 30 to 45 with glioma. Sequenced material: PBMCs, taken from a glioma patient whose treatment included an IDH1 peptide vaccine. V is TRBV18 and J is TRBJ2-1; no definite D call. The CDR3 coding sequence is TGTGCCAGCTCACCGCCCCCAGCCGGCCCGGGTGAGCAGTTCTTC. It is translated as CASSPPPAGPGEQFF.